These T cell receptor beta chains were read from a single sample in a study of OX40 agonist ivuxolimab in advanced cancers. Sequencing was performed with immunoSEQ multiplex PCR; in TCRdb, only in-frame clones are kept and a portion is missing. The repertoire holds over 70,000 clones, with roughly 89% as singletons. Here the sequenced sample was CD4+ or CD8+ T cells sorted from blood, taken in a trial of the OX40 agonist ivuxolimab. The receptors shown here come from an adult with an advanced solid tumor such as melanoma, head and neck, liver or kidney cancer. CDR3s include the opening cysteine and the closing phenylalanine or tryptophan. A D gene is named only where the DNA matches it firmly. A row's size may be missing; if present it is once, few, many or a size class.

cdr3_nt	cdr3_aa	j_call	clone_size	cdr3_length	d_call	v_call
TGTGCCAGCAGCCAAGTGACAGATACGCAGTATTTT	CASSQVTDTQYF	TRBJ2-3	-	12	-	TRBV4-2
TGCAGTGCTGACTTCTCCTACGAGCAGTACTTC	CSADFSYEQYF	TRBJ2-7	-	11	-	TRBV20-1
TGTGCCAGCAGTTTCGGAGGGCCCATGGGGGCCAACGTCCTGACTTTC	CASSFGGPMGANVLTF	TRBJ2-6	-	16	-	TRBV28
TGTGCCAGCAGCTCCCCCGGTGGCTCCTACGAGCAGTACTTC	CASSSPGGSYEQYF	TRBJ2-7	-	14	-	TRBV7-9
TGTGCCAGCAGTCAGTCTTCGACAGCCTATAATTCACCCCTCCACTTT	CASSQSSTAYNSPLHF	TRBJ1-6	-	16	-	TRBV6-6
TGCGCCAGCAGCCAAGATCGCAGGGGGCGGCAGTACTTC	CASSQDRRGRQYF	TRBJ2-7	-	13	TRBD1	TRBV4-3
TGTGCCAGCAGCTTAGAAGAGCTCCCGCTCGAGCAGTACTTC	CASSLEELPLEQYF	TRBJ2-7	-	14	-	TRBV7-2
TGTGCCAGCAGCTTGTTAGGGGCCAACGTCCTGACTTTC	CASSLLGANVLTF	TRBJ2-6	-	13	-	TRBV7-9
TGCGCCAGCACAGCGGGAGGGATGGATGAGCAGTTCTTC	CASTAGGMDEQFF	TRBJ2-1	-	13	TRBD2	TRBV10-1
TGTGCCAGCAGCTTAAGGCCTAGCGGGGCCTCCACAGATACGCAGTATTTT	CASSLRPSGASTDTQYF	TRBJ2-3	once	17	TRBD2	TRBV7-3
TGTGCCAGCAGCACCTCCGGGACAGCGGCTGAAGCTTTCTTT	CASSTSGTAAEAFF	TRBJ1-1	-	14	TRBD1	TRBV9
TGTGCCAGCAGCCAGAGAGGTACAGGGTATCAGCCCCAGCATTTT	CASSQRGTGYQPQHF	TRBJ1-5	-	15	-	TRBV5-6
TGTGCCAGCAGCAAAGACGGGCTTAACTATGGCTACACCTTC	CASSKDGLNYGYTF	TRBJ1-2	-	14	-	TRBV21-1
TGTGCCAGCAGTGAACCCCGGGACAGTTTATATGGCTACACCTTC	CASSEPRDSLYGYTF	TRBJ1-2	once	15	TRBD1	TRBV25-1
TGTGCCAGCAGCGTAAGGGACAGGGACCAAGAGACCCAGTACTTC	CASSVRDRDQETQYF	TRBJ2-5	-	15	TRBD1	TRBV9
TGTGCCAGCAGCTTAAACATTGGGGGACAGGGACCCTACGAGCAGTACTTC	CASSLNIGGQGPYEQYF	TRBJ2-7	-	17	TRBD1	TRBV7-2
TGTGCCAGCGCTATGGGGGCGCCCACTAACTATGGCTACACCTTC	CASAMGAPTNYGYTF	TRBJ1-2	many	15	-	TRBV6-1
TGCGCCAGCAGTGAGTCTGGGACAGGAGCCAAAAACATTCAGTACTTC	CASSESGTGAKNIQYF	TRBJ2-4	-	16	TRBD1	TRBV10-1
TGTGCAATGCGTTACTCCTATAATTCACCCCTCCACTTT	CAMRYSYNSPLHF	TRBJ1-6	-	13	-	TRBV30
TGTGCCAGCAGCACACAGGGAGGGGGAGTCAAAAACATTCAGTACTTC	CASSTQGGGVKNIQYF	TRBJ2-4	few	16	-	TRBV7-2
TGTGCCAGCTCACCACCGACAGGGGCGAACACCGGGGAGCTGTTTTTT	CASSPPTGANTGELFF	TRBJ2-2	-	16	TRBD1	TRBV18
TGTGCCAGCAGCTTGAGGGGATCTAATCTGCACAATGAGCAGTTCTTC	CASSLRGSNLHNEQFF	TRBJ2-1	-	16	-	TRBV5-5
TGTGCCAGCAGCTTTGGGGACAGGGGCCGAAATCAGCCCCAGCATTTT	CASSFGDRGRNQPQHF	TRBJ1-5	-	16	TRBD1	TRBV11-1
TGTGCCAGCAGCTTAGGGGGACAGGGGCGCCCGAGCTCCTATAATTCACCCCTCCACTTT	CASSLGGQGRPSSYNSPLHF	TRBJ1-6	-	20	TRBD1	TRBV7-8
TGTGCCAGCAGCTTAGAGCAAGGGGACGGTAAAAGAGAGACCCAGTACTTC	CASSLEQGDGKRETQYF	TRBJ2-5	once	17	-	TRBV7-9
TGTGCCAGCAGGCCCCCCGGACAGGGCGTAACTAGCGGGGGGGTATCGGTTACGCAGTATTTT	CASRPPGQGVTSGGVSVTQYF	TRBJ2-3	-	21	TRBD2	TRBV28
TGTGCCTGGGGGCTGGGGGTAACACAAGAGACCCAGTACTTC	CAWGLGVTQETQYF	TRBJ2-5	-	14	-	TRBV30
TGTGCCAGCAGTTCTCCGGGACAGGGGGCCTACGAGCAGTACTTC	CASSSPGQGAYEQYF	TRBJ2-7	-	15	TRBD1	TRBV6-5
TGTGCCAGCAGTTCATACGGGTACGAGCAGTACTTC	CASSSYGYEQYF	TRBJ2-7	-	12	-	TRBV27
TGTGCCAGCAGTGAGCCCTTGGCTAGCGGGGGGACCTACGAGCAGTACTTC	CASSEPLASGGTYEQYF	TRBJ2-7	-	17	TRBD2	TRBV25-1
TGTGCCAGCAGTGCGGGCAGGGGGCGTGATACGCAGTATTTT	CASSAGRGRDTQYF	TRBJ2-3	-	14	TRBD1	TRBV2
TGTGCCAGCAGCGGCCGGGAGAGGGGAACCTACGAGCAGTACTTC	CASSGRERGTYEQYF	TRBJ2-7	-	15	-	TRBV5-4
TGCGCCAGCAGTGAGATGGGGTATGGCTACACCTTC	CASSEMGYGYTF	TRBJ1-2	-	12	-	TRBV10-1
TGTGCCAGCAGTGAAGGGACGGGACAGTCCGTAAATTCACCCCTCCACTTT	CASSEGTGQSVNSPLHF	TRBJ1-6	-	17	TRBD1	TRBV27
TGCAGCGTCTCAAAGCGCGGAGATTCAGGCGAGCAGTACTTC	CSVSKRGDSGEQYF	TRBJ2-7	few	14	-	TRBV29-1
TGTGCCAGCAGTGAAGACACTCGTCGCACAGATACGCAGTATTTT	CASSEDTRRTDTQYF	TRBJ2-3	-	15	-	TRBV6-1
TGTGCCAGCAGCCTTGACAGGGGAGAAGAAAAACTGTTTTTT	CASSLDRGEEKLFF	TRBJ1-4	-	14	TRBD1	TRBV4-2
TGTGCCGCCAGCAGAGATCTACGGGGTTTCTACGAGCAGTACTTC	CAASRDLRGFYEQYF	TRBJ2-7	-	15	-	TRBV15
TGTGCCAGCAGCCATGCAGATACGCAGTATTTT	CASSHADTQYF	TRBJ2-3	-	11	-	TRBV14